This is a list of T cell receptor beta chains from one sample in a study of T cells in Graves' hyperthyroidism and ophthalmopathy. MiXCR, run by TCRdb on the multiplex PCR reads, gives a single entry per CDR3 protein. The sample consists of hundreds of thousands of distinct CDR3 sequences, 14% to 15% of them appearing once. Material: blood. These receptors were collected from a woman in her thirties or forties with Graves' ophthalmopathy. Both conserved end residues are part of each CDR3. D genes are given only for firm matches. A row's size may be missing; if present it is once, few, many or a size class.

j_call	v_call	clone_size	d_call	cdr3_nt	cdr3_aa
TRBJ2-7	TRBV20-1	many	TRBD2	TGCAGTGGGGAACTAGCGGGAGTCTGGGAGCAGTACTTC	CSGELAGVWEQYF
TRBJ2-2	TRBV4-3	many	NA	TGCGCCAGCAGCCAAGAACCTAGGACGAACACCGGGGAGCTGTTTTTT	CASSQEPRTNTGELFF
TRBJ1-1	TRBV6-2/TRBV6-3	many	NA	TGTGCCAGTGGGACGTCGGTGATGGGGAGAGCTTTCTTT	CASGTSVMGRAFF
TRBJ1-5	TRBV4-1	NA	NA	TGCGCCAGCAGCCAAGTTAGTAGCAATCAGCCCCAGCATTTT	CASSQVSSNQPQHF
TRBJ2-2	TRBV6-1	NA	TRBD1	TGTGCCAGCAGAGAACGCAACAGGGGGCGCGAGCTGTTTTTT	CASRERNRGRELFF
TRBJ1-3	TRBV19	few	NA	TGTGCCAGTAAACGATCCGACTCTGGAAACACCATATATTTT	CASKRSDSGNTIYF
TRBJ1-2	TRBV20-1	many	NA	TGCAGTGCTAGGACCCTCGGCTATGGCTACACCTTC	CSARTLGYGYTF
TRBJ1-5	TRBV6-2/TRBV6-3	many	NA	TGTGCCACGGTCTCGGGGAGGGACGGTCAGCCCCAGCATTTT	CATVSGRDGQPQHF
TRBJ2-7	TRBV7-2	NA	NA	TGTGCCAGCAGCACGTCGGGACCTCGCTCCTACGAGCAGTACTTC	CASSTSGPRSYEQYF
TRBJ2-7	TRBV4-2	few	TRBD1	TGTGCCAGCAGCCAAGATCGGGACAGCAGAGGGGGGCAGTACTTC	CASSQDRDSRGGQYF
TRBJ1-2	TRBV12-5	NA	NA	TGTGCTAGTGGTTTGGTTACAAGATATGGCTACACCTTC	CASGLVTRYGYTF
TRBJ2-5	TRBV6-1	NA	TRBD2	TGTGCCAGCCTGCGGGAGAACCAGGAGACCCAGTACTTC	CASLRENQETQYF
TRBJ1-5	TRBV7-9	many	NA	TGTGCCAGTAGTTCACAGGGAGGCAACCAGCCCCAGCATTTT	CASSSQGGNQPQHF
TRBJ1-1	TRBV25-1	many	NA	TGTGCCAGCAGTGGGGCCGAGGGTGAAGCTTTCTTT	CASSGAEGEAFF
TRBJ2-7	TRBV11-2	many	NA	TGTGCCAGCAGCTTAGAATTCGGGACCCCCTACGAGCAGTACTTC	CASSLEFGTPYEQYF
TRBJ1-2	TRBV5-8	many	NA	TGTGCCAGCAGCCCTGGCGCGCGCGGCTACACCTTC	CASSPGARGYTF
TRBJ2-7	TRBV20-1	few	NA	TGCAGTGCTAGATCTCCGGGACACGACTACGAGCAGTACTTC	CSARSPGHDYEQYF
TRBJ1-2	TRBV7-2	many	NA	TGTGCCAGCAGCTTAGCGGGAGGGGGGCAATATGGCTACACCTTC	CASSLAGGGQYGYTF
TRBJ1-5	TRBV6-5	few	NA	TGTGCCAGCACTTTAACCCCCGGGACAAATAATCAGCCCCAGCATTTT	CASTLTPGTNNQPQHF
TRBJ1-1	TRBV2	many	NA	TGTGCCAGCAGAACCCGGGGCATGAACACTGAAGCTTTCTTT	CASRTRGMNTEAFF
TRBJ1-5	TRBV20-1	few	NA	TGCAGTGCTAGTGACTTCGGACAGACCAGCAATCAGCCCCGGCATTTT	CSASDFGQTSNQPRHF
TRBJ1-1	TRBV12-3/TRBV12-4	many	TRBD1	TGTGCCAGCACCCTGACAGGGCGGCTAACTGAAGCTTTCTTT	CASTLTGRLTEAFF
TRBJ2-7	TRBV28	NA	NA	TGTGCCAGCAGTCTTCGAGAGTTGTCTTACGAGCAGTACTTC	CASSLRELSYEQYF
TRBJ2-5	TRBV24-1	NA	TRBD2	TGTGCCACCAGTGTGGCTAGCGGGAGCTCGGGGGAGACCCAGTACTTC	CATSVASGSSGETQYF
TRBJ1-1	TRBV13	NA	TRBD1	TGTGCCAGCAGCATGACAGGGGGGGCTGAAGCTTTCTTT	CASSMTGGAEAFF
TRBJ2-7	TRBV29-1	NA	NA	TGCAGCGTACGAGGGTCAGACTACGAGCAGTACTTC	CSVRGSDYEQYF
TRBJ2-7	TRBV28	many	NA	TGTGCCAGCAGTTTTTCAACGATAACCTACGAGCAGTACTTC	CASSFSTITYEQYF
TRBJ2-7	TRBV7-2	many	TRBD2	TGTGCCAGCAGCTTTAGTAGTAGCGGGAACGAGCAGTACTTC	CASSFSSSGNEQYF
TRBJ1-2	TRBV12-3/TRBV12-4	NA	NA	TGTGCCAGCACCTTATCCGAATCCTATGGCTACACCTTC	CASTLSESYGYTF
TRBJ1-2	TRBV6-1	many	TRBD1	TGTGCCAGCAGGAGGACGGGACAGGCCGACTACACCTTC	CASRRTGQADYTF
TRBJ2-5	TRBV3-1	many	NA	TGCGCCAGCAGCCAAGGCAGGGAGGAGACCCAGTACTTC	CASSQGREETQYF
TRBJ1-6	TRBV7-2	NA	NA	TGTGCCAGCAGCCCTTGGGAATTGAATTCACCCCTCCACTTT	CASSPWELNSPLHF
TRBJ1-5	TRBV27	many	TRBD1	TGTGCCAGCAGTTTCCCTCCCGGGACAGGGCGCAATCAGCCCCAGCATTTT	CASSFPPGTGRNQPQHF
TRBJ1-5	TRBV3-1	few	NA	TGTGCCAGCAGCCAAGACCCTGCCCAGCCCCAGCATTTT	CASSQDPAQPQHF
TRBJ1-2	TRBV30	NA	NA	TGCGCCTGGAGGAAACAGGCCCCTACTAACTATGGCTACACCTTC	CAWRKQAPTNYGYTF
TRBJ1-2	TRBV5-1	few	NA	TGCGCCAGCAGCTCCTCCGGGGAGATGAATGGCTACACCTTC	CASSSSGEMNGYTF
TRBJ2-5	TRBV20-1	many	NA	TGCAGTGCTAGAAGGGGATCGGAGACCCAGTACTTC	CSARRGSETQYF
TRBJ2-7	TRBV25-1	many	NA	TGTGCCAGCAGTGGTTTAACCTACGAGCAGTACTTC	CASSGLTYEQYF
TRBJ2-7	TRBV2	many	TRBD1	TGTGCCAGCAGTGACACTTACTCCGCGACAGGGGGCGGAGAGCAGTACTTC	CASSDTYSATGGGEQYF
TRBJ1-1	TRBV6-1	few	TRBD1	TGTGCCAGCAGTGACAACAGGGGATTGAACACTGAAGCTTTCTTT	CASSDNRGLNTEAFF
TRBJ1-1	TRBV28	many	NA	TGTGCCAGCAGTGAAGAACACATCACTGAAGCTTTCTTT	CASSEEHITEAFF
TRBJ1-2	TRBV7-2	many	NA	TGTGCCAGCAGCCGTGGAGGGGATGGCTACACCTTC	CASSRGGDGYTF
TRBJ2-4	TRBV7-2	NA	TRBD2	TGTGCCAGCAGCTCCCCTCCCGCGGGAGTCAACATTCAGTACTTC	CASSSPPAGVNIQYF
TRBJ2-5	TRBV6-5	many	TRBD1	TGTGCCAGCAGTTCAGGACAGGGAAGGCAAGAGACCCAGTACTTC	CASSSGQGRQETQYF
TRBJ1-2	TRBV7-8	many	NA	TGTGCCAGCAGCTTAAACTCTTTCTATGGCTACACCTTC	CASSLNSFYGYTF
TRBJ2-2	TRBV5-1	many	TRBD2	TGCGCCAGCAGGCCCCGGACTAGCGGGAGTACTTCCGGGGAGCTGTTTTTT	CASRPRTSGSTSGELFF
TRBJ2-3	TRBV6-2/TRBV6-3	few	NA	TGTGCCAGCAGTCCACAAGGGAGCGGGAGCACAGATACGCAGTATTTT	CASSPQGSGSTDTQYF
TRBJ2-4	TRBV28	many	NA	TGTGCCAGCAACGGGGCAGCCTTACTAAAAAACATTCAGTACTTC	CASNGAALLKNIQYF
TRBJ2-6	TRBV6-2/TRBV6-3	many	TRBD1	TGTGCCAGCAGGACAGGGGGCTCTGGGGCCAACGTCCTGACTTTC	CASRTGGSGANVLTF
TRBJ2-7	TRBV27	many	TRBD1	TGTGCCAGCAGTCTAGGACAGGGTGCGGGCTACGAGCAGTACTTC	CASSLGQGAGYEQYF